These 10 T cell receptor beta chains came from one sample sequenced in a study of blood T cell repertoires in COVID-19. Data came from immunoSEQ multiplex PCR; TCRdb stores just in-frame clones and leaves some out. The data show about 370,000 clones, around 89% seen once. The specimen sequenced was peripheral blood. These receptors all come from a woman in her twenties or thirties with COVID-19, enrolled during active disease.

J is TRBJ2-7 and V is TRBV7-8; 12 nucleotides align to TRBD2. The CDR3 is made up of 16 amino acids. V gave up 1 base and J gave up 3 bases; unmatched junction bases: 4. In germline, CDR1 is SGHVS, CDR2 FQNEAQ. CDR3 DNA: TGTGCCAGCAGCTTAGAACTAGCGGGGGGTGGCTACGAGCAGTACTTC. This encodes CASSLELAGGGYEQYF.

V gene TRBV5-1 combines with J gene TRBJ2-1; weak D call: TRBD1 (6 bases). V was trimmed by 0 bases and J by 6 bases, leaving 13 bases between them. This CDR3 has 15 residues. In germline, CDR1 is SGHRS, CDR2 YFSETQ. CDR3 nucleotides: TGCGCCAGCAGCTTGGCCGAGTTGGGGGCCAATGAGCAGTTCTTC. As protein: CASSLAELGANEQFF. Drawing the rest from reference TRBV5-1 and TRBJ2-1, the complete variable domain is KAGVTQTPRYLIKTRGQQVTLSCSPISGHRSVSWYQQTPGQGLQFLFEYFSETQRNKGNFPGRFSGRQFSNSRSEMNVSTLELGDSALYLCASSLAELGANEQFFGPGTRLTVL.

The J gene is TRBJ2-7, the V gene TRBV9; maybe TRBD1 (6 bases). This CDR3 has 17 amino acids. Germline values: CDR1 SGDLS, CDR2 YYNGEE. Trimming left V 3 bases short and J 4 bases short, with 23 bases between. Written as DNA, the CDR3 is TGTGCCAGCAGCGCCAACCGGGGACAAGCTGACCCGTACGAGCAGTACTTC. Protein product: CASSANRGQADPYEQYF.

The gene calls are TRBV4-1 and TRBJ1-2, with D possibly matching TRBD1 (6 bases). This CDR3 contains 18 residues. The germline V and J ends were trimmed by 0 bases and 5 bases, with 22 bases remaining between them. Germline loops: CDR1 MGHRA, CDR2 YSYEKL. CDR3 protein: CASSQEFPGTKARYGYTF. The CDR3 DNA follows: TGCGCCAGCAGCCAAGAGTTCCCCGGGACAAAAGCTAGGTATGGCTACACCTTC.

This chain links TRBV6-6 with TRBJ2-6, with D perhaps matching TRBD1 (6 bases). Trimming cost V 6 bases and J 0 bases, with 24 bases left between them. CDR3 length: 20 residues. Germline V gene sequence: CDR1 MNHNY, CDR2 SVGAGI (reference sequence). The CDR3: CASSRKTGPASSSGANVLTF. CDR3 bases: TGTGCCAGCAGCCGAAAGACAGGTCCTGCTTCCTCCTCTGGGGCCAACGTCCTGACTTTC.

The chain recombines TRBV9 with TRBJ2-1, with TRBD2 identical over 10 bases. V dropped 4 bases and J dropped 4; count of bases not matched to a gene: 5. This CDR3 is 15 amino acids long. Germline-derived CDR1 and CDR2 are SGDLS and YYNGEE. The CDR3 DNA reads TGTGCCAGCAGCCCGAGCGGGAGGGAGTACAATGAGCAGTTCTTC. Translation gives CASSPSGREYNEQFF.

V gene TRBV27 combines with J gene TRBJ2-7; 10 nucleotides line up with TRBD1. This CDR3 region has 15 residues. The junction had 8 bases not matched to a gene; V was cut back by 6 bases and J by 3 bases. CDR1 MNHEY and CDR2 SMNVEV come from the germline V gene (reference sequence). The CDR3 coding sequence is TGTGCCAGCAGATCCGGGACAGGGGATTTCTACGAGCAGTACTTC. It is translated as CASRSGTGDFYEQYF.

This clone came up once. The chain links TRBV6-2 or TRBV6-3 to TRBJ2-1; 11 nucleotides match TRBD2. Looked up from germline, CDR1 is MNHEY and CDR2 is SVGEGT. The J segment lost 5 bases and the V segment lost 6 bases, leaving 6 bases of the junction unmatched. CDR3 length: 15 amino acids. The CDR3 reads CASSYMTSGDNEQFF. In nucleotides, the CDR3 is TGTGCCAGCAGCTATATGACTAGCGGGGACAATGAGCAGTTCTTC.

The rearrangement uses TRBV7-2 and TRBJ2-5; D is possibly TRBD2 (5 bases). From germline, CDR1 is SGHTA and CDR2 FQGNSA. Trimming stripped 0 bases from V and 2 bases from J, with 10 bases between. The CDR3 totals 15 residues. This CDR3 is CASSLATTRQETQYF. The CDR3 DNA reads as TGTGCCAGCAGCTTAGCGACTACTAGGCAAGAGACCCAGTACTTC.

CDR3 sequence: CAWSVLRDRAGGIDGYTF. The CDR3 DNA sequence: TGTGCCTGGAGTGTACTCCGGGACAGGGCTGGTGGGATTGATGGCTACACCTTC. V gene TRBV30 combines with J gene TRBJ1-2; 9 positions match TRBD1. V lost 0 bases and J lost 6; bases outside the gene matches: 17. The CDR3 sequence is 18 residues long. Germline V CDR1 and CDR2: GTSNPN, SVGIG (reference sequence). Looking up the rest from reference TRBV30 and TRBJ1-2 gives the full variable domain: SQTIHQWPATLVQPVGSPLSLECTVEGTSNPNLYWYRQAAGRGLQLLFYSVGIGQISSEVPQNLSASRPQDRQFILSSKKLLLSDSGFYLCAWSVLRDRAGGIDGYTFGSGTRLTVV.